Below, 14 T cell receptor beta chains from the same sample are listed, as sequenced in a study of blood T cell repertoires in COVID-19. The method was immunoSEQ multiplex PCR; TCRdb's version includes in-frame clones alone and lacks a portion of them. The sample lists some 350,000 clones; around 87% were seen once. Source material: PBMCs or T cells enriched from blood (not recorded which). These receptors all stem from a woman between 25 and 40 years old who had recovered from COVID-19.

This clone came up once. This sequence joins TRBV4-2 and TRBJ1-4; 12 nucleotides align to TRBD1. This CDR3 region has 20 residues. Per the germline V gene, CDR1 is LGHNA and CDR2 is YNFKEQ. V shed 0 bases, J shed 7 bases, and the junction held 15 bases outside the gene matches. The CDR3 coding sequence is TGTGCCAGCAGCCAAGATTTGAGTGGGACAGGGGGCTCACAGGGTGAAAAACTGTTTTTT. It encodes CASSQDLSGTGGSQGEKLFF.

The V and J genes are TRBV6-1 and TRBJ2-7, with 8 bases matching TRBD1. Germline V gene data show CDR1 as MNHNS and CDR2 as SASEGT. The trim removed 1 base at V and 4 bases at J, leaving 3 bases unmatched. The CDR3 length is 14 residues. Here the CDR3 reads CASSEGTGWYEQYF. The CDR3 bases are TGTGCCAGCAGTGAAGGGACAGGGTGGTACGAGCAGTACTTC.

The chain is built from TRBV4-2 and TRBJ2-6; a possible D gene is TRBD1 (5 bases). Trimming removed 7 bases from V and 0 bases from J, with 16 bases in between. The CDR3 is 17 residues long. Germline-derived CDR1 and CDR2 are LGHNA and YNFKEQ. CDR3 residues: CASTTLGESSGANVLTF. The CDR3 nucleotides are TGTGCCAGCACCACATTAGGGGAATCCTCTGGGGCCAACGTCCTGACTTTC.

The rearrangement joins TRBV7-8 to TRBJ2-2; maybe TRBD2 (5 bases). The V end lost 2 bases, the J end lost 5 bases, and 12 bases lay between the germline ends. Germline CDR1 reads SGHVS; CDR2 reads FQNEAQ. The CDR3 runs to 15 residues. The CDR3: CASSLPGLRTGELFF. The CDR3 region has the DNA TGTGCCAGCAGCTTACCGGGGTTGAGGACCGGGGAGCTGTTTTTT.

The gene calls are TRBV7-2 and TRBJ2-1, with 9 bases that match TRBD2. V lost 5 bases to trimming and J lost 9 bases; unmatched junction nucleotides: 11. The CDR3 covers 15 residues. The germline V gene encodes CDR1 SGHTA and CDR2 FQGNSA. The CDR3 region has the DNA TGTGCCAGCAGCATAACCGGGACTAGCAATTCTGAGCAGTTCTTC. Its translation: CASSITGTSNSEQFF.

The V gene is TRBV3-1 (or the pseudogene TRBV3-2), the J gene TRBJ1-2; the D is unclear. Germline-derived CDR1 and CDR2 are LGHDT and YNNKEL (reference sequence). The V end lost 1 base, the J end lost 6 bases, and 9 bases lay between the germline ends. There are 13 residues in the CDR3. CDR3 sequence reads: CASSQAPGNGYTF. The CDR3 coding sequence is TGTGCCAGCAGCCAAGCGCCCGGGAATGGCTACACCTTC.

V is TRBV29-1 and J is TRBJ2-7, with 7 bases that match TRBD1. The length of the CDR3 is 13 residues. Germline values: CDR1 SQVTM, CDR2 ANQGSEA. V dropped 5 bases and J dropped 3; count of bases not matched to a gene: 7. CDR3 coding DNA: TGCAGCGTTCAAGGGGGCTACGTCTACGAGCAGTACTTC. It is translated as CSVQGGYVYEQYF.

This chain links TRBV27 with TRBJ2-4; a weak D match, TRBD2 (6 bases). Germline CDR1 reads MNHEY; CDR2 reads SMNVEV (reference sequence). The V end was cut by 3 bases, the J end by 6 bases, with 15 bases between. CDR3 length: 15 residues. This CDR3 reads CASSFGAAGLNIQYF. In nucleotides, the CDR3 is TGTGCCAGCAGTTTCGGCGCCGCGGGGTTAAACATTCAGTACTTC.

This clone was seen only a few times. The chain couples TRBV28 to TRBJ1-2; a possible D gene is TRBD1 (6 bases). The V gene's germline CDR1 is MDHEN and CDR2 SYDVKM. The CDR3 consists of 14 residues. V was pared by 5 bases and J by 10 bases, with 20 bases between. DNA for the CDR3: TGTGCCAGCAGTCCAATCCCGGGGGGGCATGACTACACCTTC. It encodes CASSPIPGGHDYTF.

The genes are TRBV11-3 and TRBJ1-2; D possibly corresponds to TRBD1 (5 bases). Germline V gene data show CDR1 as SGHNT and CDR2 as YENEEA. V was trimmed by 7 bases and J by 3 bases, leaving 15 bases between them. The CDR3 consists of 14 residues. The CDR3 here is CASTPGPGDYGYTF. CDR3 DNA: TGTGCCAGCACTCCGGGGCCGGGGGACTATGGCTACACCTTC.

This clone was seen once. The chain is built from TRBV7-2 and TRBJ1-2; possible D gene TRBD1, 5 bases. CDR3 length: 13 residues. The V gene's germline CDR1 is SGHTA and CDR2 FQGNSA. Trimming stripped 5 bases from V and 0 bases from J, with 7 bases between. This chain's CDR3 is CASSGTANYGYTF. The CDR3 DNA follows: TGTGCCAGCAGCGGGACTGCTAACTATGGCTACACCTTC.

This sequence joins TRBV19 and TRBJ2-4, with D unresolved. V was pared by 1 base and J by 1 base, with 17 bases between. There are 18 residues in the CDR3. Germline-derived CDR1 and CDR2 are LNHDA and SQIVND (reference sequence). CDR3 sequence reads: CASSIAGRHLKAKNIQYF. CDR3 in DNA: TGTGCCAGTAGTATAGCGGGTAGGCACCTCAAGGCCAAAAACATTCAGTACTTC. Using reference TRBV19 and TRBJ2-4 for the parts outside the CDR3, the full variable domain is DGGITQSPKYLFRKEGQNVTLSCEQNLNHDAMYWYRQDPGQGLRLIYYSQIVNDFQKGDIAEGYSVSREKKESFPLTVTSAQKNPTAFYLCASSIAGRHLKAKNIQYFGAGTRLSVL.

The chain employs TRBV5-1 and TRBJ2-7, with TRBD2 matching over 10 bases. Losses at the gene ends were 4 bases for V and 2 bases for J; bases not matched to a gene: 6. This CDR3 comprises 15 residues. Germline V CDR1 and CDR2: SGHRS, YFSETQ. The CDR3 bases are TGCGCCAGCAGCATACTAGCGGGACCGACCTACGAGCAGTACTTC. Protein sequence: CASSILAGPTYEQYF.

The rearrangement joins TRBV11-2 to TRBJ2-1; 13 bases are a match to TRBD2. This CDR3 region has 15 residues. The J segment lost 12 bases and the V segment lost 5 bases, leaving 10 bases of the junction unmatched. Germline lookup yields CDR1 SGHAT and CDR2 FQNNGV. This CDR3 reads CASSRGTSGAHLQFF. The CDR3 DNA sequence: TGTGCCAGCAGCCGAGGGACTAGCGGGGCGCACCTGCAGTTCTTC.